These T cell receptor beta chains were read from a single sample in a study of regulatory T cells in long-lasting Graves disease. TCRdb reanalysed the multiplex PCR reads using MiXCR and keeps one entry per CDR3 protein. Here the sample spans about 420,000 distinct CDR3 sequences, roughly 15% being singletons. These data were also reused for a study on T cells in Graves' hyperthyroidism and ophthalmopathy.

The sample consisted of peripheral blood mononuclear cells (PBMCs), taken at new diagnosis, from a patient treated with antithyroid drugs. These receptors were obtained from a woman aged 18-30 years with Graves disease. Both conserved end residues are part of each CDR3. D genes are given only for firm matches. Clone size is shown for a subset of rows, as once, few, many or a class of expanded clone.

j_call	clone_size	d_call	v_call	cdr3_aa	cdr3_nt
TRBJ2-1	many	TRBD2	TRBV7-2	CASRVSGKAGNEQFF	TGTGCCAGCAGGGTAAGCGGGAAGGCCGGCAATGAGCAGTTCTTC
TRBJ1-2	many	-	TRBV28	CASVRPTGRNYGYTF	TGTGCCAGCGTTCGGCCGACAGGAAGGAACTATGGCTACACCTTC
TRBJ1-2	-	-	TRBV27	CASRPGTPARGYGYTF	TGTGCCAGCAGACCGGGGACCCCAGCCCGGGGGTATGGCTACACCTTC
TRBJ2-7	-	TRBD2	TRBV20-1	CSARDPSGGPYEQYF	TGCAGTGCTAGAGATCCCTCGGGAGGGCCCTACGAGCAGTACTTC
TRBJ1-5	-	-	TRBV5-1	CASSLDGYSDQPQHF	TGCGCCAGCAGCTTGGACGGCTATAGCGATCAGCCCCAGCATTTT
TRBJ2-3	-	TRBD2	TRBV9	CASSPSGASTDTQYF	TGTGCCAGCAGCCCTAGCGGGGCTAGCACAGATACGCAGTATTTT
TRBJ1-1	many	-	TRBV5-1	CASSGRVDPNTEAFF	TGCGCCAGCAGCGGCAGGGTTGATCCAAACACTGAAGCTTTCTTT
TRBJ2-7	-	-	TRBV24-1	CATNGQQYF	TGTGCCACCAACGGACAGCAGTACTTC
TRBJ1-1	many	-	TRBV28	CASSLFETRDTEAFF	TGTGCCAGCAGTTTATTTGAGACAAGGGACACTGAAGCTTTCTTT
TRBJ1-3	-	-	TRBV19	CASKMSGSSGNTIYF	TGTGCCAGTAAGATGTCAGGGAGCTCTGGAAACACCATATATTTT
TRBJ2-1	few	-	TRBV6-2/TRBV6-3	CASSVERMSSYNEQFF	TGTGCCAGCAGTGTGGAGCGGATGAGCTCCTACAATGAGCAGTTCTTC
TRBJ2-3	many	TRBD2	TRBV2	CASKAGGTDTQYF	TGTGCCAGCAAAGCGGGAGGAACAGATACGCAGTATTTT
TRBJ2-7	-	TRBD1	TRBV29-1	CSVDGTGDYEQYF	TGCAGCGTTGATGGGACAGGGGACTACGAGCAGTACTTC
TRBJ2-7	many	-	TRBV7-2	CASSEGAYEQYF	TGTGCCAGCAGCGAGGGGGCCTACGAGCAGTACTTC
TRBJ2-1	-	TRBD1	TRBV11-2	CASSQESKTGTSEQFF	TGTGCCAGCAGCCAAGAGTCTAAGACAGGGACCTCTGAGCAGTTCTTC
TRBJ1-1	-	-	TRBV25-1	CASSEYWNTEAFF	TGTGCCAGCAGTGAATACTGGAACACTGAAGCTTTCTTT
TRBJ2-5	many	TRBD2	TRBV20-1	CSARASGRGRYQETQYF	TGCAGTGCTAGAGCCAGCGGGAGAGGGAGGTACCAAGAGACCCAGTACTTC
TRBJ1-1	many	-	TRBV6-1	CASNSPQGRAEAFF	TGTGCCAGCAACTCTCCACAGGGTCGGGCTGAAGCTTTCTTT
TRBJ2-1	many	TRBD2	TRBV27	CASSFLGGGNEQFF	TGTGCCAGCAGTTTTCTCGGGGGGGGCAATGAGCAGTTCTTC
TRBJ2-7	many	TRBD1	TRBV28	CASSSTGAGLYEQYF	TGTGCCAGCAGTTCGACAGGGGCGGGACTCTACGAGCAGTACTTC
TRBJ2-6	-	-	TRBV28	CASSAAGLARHSGANVLTF	TGTGCCAGCAGTGCCGCAGGGCTAGCGCGGCACTCTGGGGCCAACGTCCTGACTTTC
TRBJ2-5	-	TRBD2	TRBV6-1	CASSILAVQETQYF	TGTGCCAGCAGTATCCTAGCGGTACAAGAGACCCAGTACTTC
TRBJ2-1	-	-	TRBV19	CASKPITAGGNEQFF	TGTGCCAGTAAACCCATAACGGCGGGCGGCAATGAGCAGTTCTTC
TRBJ1-3	-	-	TRBV5-1	CASGSQKPSSGNTIYF	TGCGCCAGCGGATCACAGAAGCCCAGCTCTGGAAACACCATATATTTT
TRBJ2-3	many	TRBD2	TRBV11-3	CASSLIAGGITDTQYF	TGTGCCAGCAGCTTAATCGCGGGAGGGATCACAGATACGCAGTATTTT
TRBJ2-3	few	-	TRBV4-1	CASSTRPLGMDTQYF	TGCGCCAGCAGCACCCGCCCCCTAGGGATGGATACGCAGTATTTT
TRBJ1-2	-	TRBD1	TRBV12-3/TRBV12-4	CASERQGGGYTF	TGTGCCAGCGAAAGACAGGGTGGTGGCTACACCTTC
TRBJ1-5	many	-	TRBV28	CASSVTQGLGNQPQHF	TGTGCCAGCAGTGTAACACAGGGACTCGGCAATCAGCCCCAGCATTTT
TRBJ2-3	many	-	TRBV5-1	CASSFGGPNTDTQYF	TGCGCCAGCAGCTTCGGGGGGCCCAACACAGATACGCAGTATTTT
TRBJ2-2	many	-	TRBV30	CAWSDSGAGELFF	TGTGCCTGGAGTGACTCGGGGGCCGGGGAGCTGTTTTTT
TRBJ2-7	many	-	TRBV6-2/TRBV6-3	CASSAYDRQGAYEQYF	TGTGCCAGCAGCGCCTACGACCGGCAAGGGGCCTACGAGCAGTACTTC
TRBJ1-1	few	-	TRBV27	CASSFMGAGLNTEAFF	TGTGCCAGCAGTTTTATGGGGGCCGGGTTGAACACTGAAGCTTTCTTT
TRBJ2-5	-	TRBD2	TRBV3-1	CASSLPTSVQETQYF	TGTGCCAGCAGCCTCCCGACTAGCGTCCAAGAGACCCAGTACTTC
TRBJ2-1	few	TRBD2	TRBV4-3	CASSQKPMTSGRDYEQFF	TGCGCCAGCAGCCAAAAACCTATGACTAGCGGGAGGGACTATGAGCAGTTCTTC
TRBJ2-1	few	-	TRBV14	CASSPIASYNEQFF	TGTGCCAGCAGCCCAATAGCTAGCTACAATGAGCAGTTCTTC
TRBJ1-4	many	-	TRBV20-1	CSARTEGLELFF	TGCAGTGCTAGAACGGAGGGCCTTGAACTGTTTTTT
TRBJ1-6	once	-	TRBV28	CASSLIVQGPSSYNSPLHF	TGTGCCAGCAGTTTAATAGTTCAGGGCCCAAGCTCCTATAATTCACCCCTCCACTTT
TRBJ1-2	many	TRBD1	TRBV6-2/TRBV6-3	CASSYDATGGNGYTF	TGTGCCAGCAGTTACGACGCAACAGGGGGAAATGGCTACACCTTC
TRBJ1-1	many	-	TRBV5-5	CASSFTPTFNTEAFF	TGTGCCAGCAGCTTCACCCCGACGTTCAACACTGAAGCTTTCTTT
TRBJ1-5	-	-	TRBV20-1	CSARGQNRPQHF	TGCAGTGCTAGGGGCCAGAATCGGCCCCAGCATTTT
TRBJ1-5	-	-	TRBV2	CASSDSGVQPQHF	TGTGCCAGCAGTGATTCAGGGGTTCAGCCCCAGCATTTT
TRBJ2-5	-	TRBD1	TRBV18	CASSITPRPGTGEGTQYF	TGTGCCAGCTCAATTACCCCTCGTCCCGGGACAGGAGAAGGGACCCAGTACTTC
TRBJ2-3	many	-	TRBV6-2/TRBV6-3	CASSYKGLSTDTQYF	TGTGCCAGCAGTTACAAGGGACTTTCCACAGATACGCAGTATTTT
TRBJ1-5	-	TRBD1	TRBV19	CASSISGTGNPQPQHF	TGTGCCAGTAGTATTTCCGGGACAGGGAATCCGCAGCCCCAGCATTTT
TRBJ2-3	-	TRBD2	TRBV24-1	CATSEPLAGEARDTQYF	TGTGCCACCAGTGAGCCACTAGCGGGAGAGGCGAGAGATACGCAGTATTTT
TRBJ2-7	many	-	TRBV28	CASSPPSELWSSYEQYF	TGTGCCAGCAGTCCTCCGAGCGAGCTCTGGAGCTCCTACGAGCAGTACTTC
TRBJ1-1	many	-	TRBV10-2	CASLVQTHTEAFF	TGCGCCAGCCTAGTACAGACGCACACTGAAGCTTTCTTT
TRBJ2-3	many	-	TRBV12-3/TRBV12-4	CASRGGPVEREETDTQYF	TGTGCCAGCAGAGGAGGCCCAGTGGAGCGAGAGGAAACAGATACGCAGTATTTT
TRBJ2-7	many	-	TRBV18	CASSPLRGEHYEQYF	TGTGCCAGCTCACCTCTCAGGGGGGAACACTACGAGCAGTACTTC
TRBJ2-2	many	-	TRBV11-2	CASSLLFARLNTGELFF	TGTGCCAGCAGCTTACTCTTCGCGAGACTGAACACCGGGGAGCTGTTTTTT
TRBJ1-1	few	-	TRBV11-3	CASTPGVSETEAFF	TGTGCCAGCACCCCCGGTGTATCGGAGACTGAAGCTTTCTTT
TRBJ2-1	-	-	TRBV12-3/TRBV12-4	CASSLERSYNEQFF	TGTGCCAGCAGTTTAGAGCGGTCCTACAATGAGCAGTTCTTC
TRBJ2-7	few	-	TRBV20-1	CSGEVGGGYEQYF	TGCAGTGGGGAGGTGGGGGGCGGGTACGAGCAGTACTTC
TRBJ2-1	-	TRBD1	TRBV11-2	CASSPQGISNDEQFF	TGTGCCAGCAGCCCACAGGGGATTAGTAACGATGAGCAGTTCTTC
TRBJ2-2	-	-	TRBV19	CASRNTGFADTGELFF	TGTGCCAGTAGGAACACAGGTTTCGCGGACACCGGGGAGCTGTTTTTT
TRBJ2-3	-	-	TRBV5-1	CASCLELLSTDTQYF	TGCGCCAGCTGCTTGGAACTACTAAGCACAGATACGCAGTATTTT
TRBJ1-5	many	TRBD1	TRBV28	CASSVTGGLNQPQHF	TGTGCCAGCAGTGTGACAGGGGGCCTCAATCAGCCCCAGCATTTT
TRBJ2-1	few	TRBD1	TRBV19	CASSILRDRERAVLHEQFF	TGTGCCAGTAGTATATTGCGGGACAGGGAGAGGGCAGTCCTCCATGAGCAGTTCTTC
TRBJ1-4	-	-	TRBV4-1	CASSPGPNVYEKLFF	TGCGCCAGCAGCCCCGGACCTAACGTATATGAAAAACTGTTTTTT
TRBJ1-1	many	-	TRBV19	CASSKGQVVTEAFF	TGTGCCAGTAGTAAGGGCCAGGTGGTCACTGAAGCTTTCTTT